This T cell receptor (beta chain) derives from a study of cytomegalovirus exposure and HLA in healthy donors. Study context: Ancestry clustering placed more than 80% of several hundred genotyped donors in the Caucasian-associated cluster.

The study's findings and limits: In a later analysis, a missense DCLRE1C variant was linked to TCR beta V- and J-gene trimming.

As for this clone: Antigen: not known.

Germline assignment: CDR1 SGHTA and CDR2 FQGNSA. J gave up 6 bases and V 4 bases, and 13 bases lay outside the gene matches. This CDR3 has 16 residues. Primers for the PCR totalled 60 Vbeta and 13 Jbeta. Assay used: immunoSEQ multiplex PCR; TCRdb lists only in-frame clones, some missing. The sample has about 99,000 clones. The sequenced sample was PBMCs. This sequence was found in a man in his forties in good health and CMV-seronegative. The chain uses TRBV7-2 and TRBJ2-3, with 7 positions matching TRBD2. The CDR3 reads CASSYNGGGRLDTQYF. DNA for the CDR3: TGTGCCAGCAGCTACAATGGGGGGGGTCGGCTGGATACGCAGTATTTT.